This T cell receptor beta chain was identified in a study of blood T cell repertoires in COVID-19. Study context: Researchers got acute and convalescent COVID-19 samples from the United States, Italy and Spain. T cells, B-cell-depleted T cells, or PBMCs provided the cDNA or gDNA that served as material.

As processed by the authors: Reference gene primer amplification yielded estimated nucleated cell counts. Sequencing was performed with immunoSEQ multiplex PCR; in TCRdb, only in-frame clones are kept and a portion is missing. The V and J calls and clone size were taken over from that table, and D and trimming were inferred from the DNA. The sample has about 160,000 clones; roughly 90% are singletons. The sequence was collected from a man aged 25 to 40 with COVID-19, enrolled during active disease. Source material: peripheral blood.

The CDR3 sequence: CSTRDSSYNEQFF. In DNA form, the CDR3 reads TGCAGCACCCGGGACAGTTCCTACAATGAGCAGTTCTTC. This chain links TRBV29-1 with TRBJ2-1; 7 bases line up with TRBD1. Germline loops: CDR1 SQVTM, CDR2 ANQGSEA. There are 13 residues in the CDR3. V was pared by 8 bases and J by 1 base, with 5 bases of the junction left unmatched.